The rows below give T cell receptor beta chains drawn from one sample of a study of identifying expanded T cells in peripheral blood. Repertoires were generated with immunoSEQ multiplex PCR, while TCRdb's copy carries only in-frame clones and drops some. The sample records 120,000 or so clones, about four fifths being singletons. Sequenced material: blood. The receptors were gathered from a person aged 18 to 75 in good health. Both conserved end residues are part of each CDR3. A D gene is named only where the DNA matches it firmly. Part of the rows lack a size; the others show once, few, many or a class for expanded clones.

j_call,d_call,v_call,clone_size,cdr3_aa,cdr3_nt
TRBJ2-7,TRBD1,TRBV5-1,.,CASSTRTGSEQYF,TGCGCCAGCAGCACTCGGACAGGAAGCGAGCAGTACTTC
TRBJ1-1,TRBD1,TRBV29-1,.,CSVQKGALNTEAFF,TGCAGCGTTCAGAAGGGGGCCCTGAACACTGAAGCTTTCTTT
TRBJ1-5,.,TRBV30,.,CAWSTGTGIQPQHF,TGTGCCTGGAGCACAGGGACGGGGATTCAGCCCCAGCATTTT
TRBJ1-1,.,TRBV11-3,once,CASRLAVGTEAFF,TGTGCCAGCAGACTAGCGGTGGGGACTGAAGCTTTCTTT
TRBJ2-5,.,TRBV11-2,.,CASAHRGGETQYF,TGTGCCAGCGCCCACAGGGGAGGGGAGACCCAGTACTTC
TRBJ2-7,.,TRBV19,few,CASSPTGGYEQYF,TGTGCCAGTAGTCCCACAGGAGGCTACGAGCAGTACTTC
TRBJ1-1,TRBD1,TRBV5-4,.,CASSLPGGKGTEAFF,TGTGCCAGCAGCTTGCCAGGGGGGAAAGGCACTGAAGCTTTCTTT
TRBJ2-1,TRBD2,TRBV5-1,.,CASSLATLAGNEQFF,TGCGCCAGCAGCTTGGCCACACTAGCGGGGAATGAGCAGTTCTTC
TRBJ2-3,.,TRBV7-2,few,CASSPGAGMGDTQYF,TGTGCCAGCAGCCCTGGGGCGGGGATGGGGGATACGCAGTATTTT
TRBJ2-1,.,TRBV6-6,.,CAAGRGNEQFF,TGTGCCGCGGGCCGGGGCAATGAGCAGTTCTTC
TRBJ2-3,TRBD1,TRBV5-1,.,CARMTGGGTQYF,TGCGCCAGAATGACAGGGGGAGGTACGCAGTATTTT
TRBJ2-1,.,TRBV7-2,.,CASSLGTRHNEQFF,TGTGCCAGCAGCTTAGGGACTCGACACAATGAGCAGTTCTTC
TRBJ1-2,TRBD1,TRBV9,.,CASSGTGSNYGYTF,TGTGCCAGCAGCGGGACAGGGTCTAACTATGGCTACACCTTC
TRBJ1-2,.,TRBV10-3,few,CAIKPGTARLAYTF,TGTGCCATCAAACCGGGGACGGCTAGGCTAGCCTACACCTTC
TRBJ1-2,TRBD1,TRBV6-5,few,CASRETGPHYGYTF,TGTGCCAGCAGGGAGACAGGGCCCCACTATGGCTACACCTTC
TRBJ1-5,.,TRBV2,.,CASSEDVVGGNQPQHF,TGTGCCAGCAGTGAAGATGTTGTTGGTGGCAATCAGCCCCAGCATTTT
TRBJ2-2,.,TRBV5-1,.,CASRAGPPGDGELFF,TGCGCCAGCCGAGCAGGCCCCCCGGGGGACGGGGAGCTGTTTTTT
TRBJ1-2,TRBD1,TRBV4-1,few,CASSPRQGTEYGYTF,TGCGCCAGCAGCCCGAGACAGGGGACTGAGTATGGCTACACCTTC
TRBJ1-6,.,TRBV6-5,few,CASSYSGTGGSPLHF,TGTGCCAGCAGTTACTCGGGGACTGGTGGTTCTCCCCTCCACTTT
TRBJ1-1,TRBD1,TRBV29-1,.,CSVDRQGRNTEAFF,TGCAGCGTTGATCGACAGGGGAGGAACACTGAAGCTTTCTTT
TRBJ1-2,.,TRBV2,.,CASGLGRAGGYTF,TGTGCCAGCGGACTCGGCCGAGCAGGTGGCTACACCTTC
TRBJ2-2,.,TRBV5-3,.,CARSPLQVNTGELFF,TGTGCCAGAAGCCCTCTTCAAGTGAACACCGGGGAGCTGTTTTTT
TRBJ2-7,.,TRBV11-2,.,CASSSSTQQGYEQYF,TGTGCCAGCAGCTCATCCACCCAACAGGGCTACGAGCAGTACTTC
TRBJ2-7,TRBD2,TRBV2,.,CASSESVDWGGDSYEQYF,TGTGCCAGCAGTGAATCCGTGGATTGGGGGGGTGACTCCTACGAGCAGTACTTC
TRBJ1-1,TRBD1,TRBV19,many,CASNDPGGQGVNTEAFF,TGTGCCAGTAACGATCCCGGGGGACAGGGGGTGAACACTGAAGCTTTCTTT
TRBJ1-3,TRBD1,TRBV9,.,CASSKEGQDSGNTIYF,TGTGCCAGCAGCAAAGAGGGACAGGACTCTGGAAACACCATATATTTT